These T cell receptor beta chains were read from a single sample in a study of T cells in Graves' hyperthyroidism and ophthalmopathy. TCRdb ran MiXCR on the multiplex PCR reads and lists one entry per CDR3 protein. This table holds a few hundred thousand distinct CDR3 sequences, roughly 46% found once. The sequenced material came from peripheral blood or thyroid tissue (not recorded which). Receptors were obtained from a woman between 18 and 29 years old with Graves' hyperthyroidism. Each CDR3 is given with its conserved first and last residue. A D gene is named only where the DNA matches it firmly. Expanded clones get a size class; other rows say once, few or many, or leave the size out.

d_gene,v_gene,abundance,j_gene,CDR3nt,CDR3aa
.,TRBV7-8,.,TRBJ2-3,TGTGCCAGCTGTCGGAGCCCAGATACGCAGTATTTT,CASCRSPDTQYF
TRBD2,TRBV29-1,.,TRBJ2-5,TGCAGCCATTTACTAGCGGGAGTGGTGGAGACCCAGTACTTC,CSHLLAGVVETQYF
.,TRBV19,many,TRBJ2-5,TGTGCCAGTAGTATAGATCCCGACGGAGAGACCCAGTACTTC,CASSIDPDGETQYF
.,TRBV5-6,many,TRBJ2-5,TGTGCCAGCACCGTTCTAGCGAGGGGGGCAGAGACCCAGTACTTC,CASTVLARGAETQYF
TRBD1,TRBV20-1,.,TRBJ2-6,TGCAGTGCTCGCCGACAGGGGAACACCGGGGCCAACGTCCTGACTTTC,CSARRQGNTGANVLTF
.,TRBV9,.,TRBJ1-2,TGTGCCAGCAGCCCGGGACTAGCGGAGGATGGCTACACCTTC,CASSPGLAEDGYTF
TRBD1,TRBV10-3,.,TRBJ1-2,TGTGCCATCAGTGGGGACAGGGATACCTATGGCTACACCTTC,CAISGDRDTYGYTF
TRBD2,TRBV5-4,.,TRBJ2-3,TGTGCCAGCAGACTAGCGGGAGGGTCCGATACGCAGTATTTT,CASRLAGGSDTQYF
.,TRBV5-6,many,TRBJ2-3,TGTGCCAGCAGCGCCGACAGCGATACGCAGTATTTT,CASSADSDTQYF
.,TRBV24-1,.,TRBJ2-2,TGTGCCACCAGACCCGGGATGAGCGAGAACACCGGGGAGCTGTTTTTT,CATRPGMSENTGELFF
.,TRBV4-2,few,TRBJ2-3,TGTGCCAGCAGCCAAATCGTCGGGACCCCCTGGGCGAATACGCAGTATTTT,CASSQIVGTPWANTQYF
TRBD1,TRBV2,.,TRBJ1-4,TGTGCCAGCAGCTTGAACAGGGGTATTAGTGAAAAACTGTTTTTT,CASSLNRGISEKLFF
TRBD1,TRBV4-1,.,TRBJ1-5,TGCGCCAGCAGCCAAAACAGGGGAGATCAGCCCCAGCATTTT,CASSQNRGDQPQHF
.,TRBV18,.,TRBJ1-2,TGTGCCAGCTCACCCAGGGCAGGTAGCTATGGCTACACCTTC,CASSPRAGSYGYTF
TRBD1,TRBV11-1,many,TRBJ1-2,TGTGCCAGCAGCTTATGGGACAGGGAATCTGGAGGCTACACCTTC,CASSLWDRESGGYTF
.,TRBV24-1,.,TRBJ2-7,TGTGCCACCAGTGCTAGAGATAGGGCAGTCTCCTACGAGCAGTACTTC,CATSARDRAVSYEQYF
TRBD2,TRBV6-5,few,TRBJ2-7,TGTGCCAGCAGTTATTTCGAGCGGGAGGCGGACGAGCAGTACTTC,CASSYFEREADEQYF
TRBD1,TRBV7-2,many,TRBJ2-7,TGTGCCAGCAGCTCCCCGGGACAGAGCTACGAGCAGTACTTC,CASSSPGQSYEQYF
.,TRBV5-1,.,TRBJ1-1,TGCGCCAGCAGCCTAAGACAGGATGAGACTGAAGCTTTCTTT,CASSLRQDETEAFF
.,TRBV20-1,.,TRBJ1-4,TGCAGTGCTAGAGAGGGGCTCGATGAAAAACTGTTTTTT,CSAREGLDEKLFF
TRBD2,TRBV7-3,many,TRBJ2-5,TGTGCCAGCAGCCCAACGGGACTAGCGGGGGAGACCCAGTACTTC,CASSPTGLAGETQYF
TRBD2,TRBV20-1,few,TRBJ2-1,TGCAGTGCCTTGTGGACTAGAGGCAATGAGCAGTTCTTC,CSALWTRGNEQFF
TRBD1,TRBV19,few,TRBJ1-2,TGTGCCAGTAGTATAGCTTTCGTGGACAGGGGTAACGGCTACACCTTC,CASSIAFVDRGNGYTF
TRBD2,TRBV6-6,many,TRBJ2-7,TGTGCCAGCCATACGGTCGGCGGGAGTCTCCACGAGCAGTACTTC,CASHTVGGSLHEQYF
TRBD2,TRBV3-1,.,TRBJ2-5,TGTGCCAGCAGCCATGGAGCGGGAGCTGAGACCCAGTACTTC,CASSHGAGAETQYF
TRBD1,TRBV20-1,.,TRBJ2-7,TGCAGTGCTGGAAGGGCGGCAGGGGGCAACGAGCAGTACTTC,CSAGRAAGGNEQYF
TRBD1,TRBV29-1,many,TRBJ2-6,TGCAGCGTACCCGGGGACAGGGAAGCCCCTGGGGCCAACGTCCTGACTTTC,CSVPGDREAPGANVLTF
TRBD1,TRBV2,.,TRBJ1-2,TGTGCCAGCAGTGACGTACAGGGGGTCCGCTTC,CASSDVQGVRF
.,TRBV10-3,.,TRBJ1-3,TGTGCCATCAGTGAGTCGGAACGGGCGGCTTTTGGCTACACCATATATTTT,CAISESERAAFGYTIYF
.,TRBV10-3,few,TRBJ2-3,TGTGCCATCAGTGTTTACACAGATACGCAGTATTTT,CAISVYTDTQYF
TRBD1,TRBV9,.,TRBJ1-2,TGTGCCAGCAGCGAACCCCGGGACAGGGGGTTAAATGGCTATGGCTACACCTTC,CASSEPRDRGLNGYGYTF
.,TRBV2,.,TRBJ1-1,TGTGCCACCACCCGGACAAGGAACACTGAAGCTTTCTTT,CATTRTRNTEAFF
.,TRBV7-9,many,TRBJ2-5,TGTGCCAGCAGCCAAGACAGGTCTCAAGAGACCCAGTACTTC,CASSQDRSQETQYF
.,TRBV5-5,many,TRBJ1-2,TGTGCCAGCAGCTACCTATGGGACGGGTCGCCTAACTATGGCTACACCTTC,CASSYLWDGSPNYGYTF
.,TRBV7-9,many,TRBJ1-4,TGTGCCAGCAGCCCTACGGATGCAACTAATGAAAAACTGTTTTTT,CASSPTDATNEKLFF
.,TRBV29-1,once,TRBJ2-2,TGCAGCGCGAACTTAGGGACCACCGGGGAGCTGTTTTTT,CSANLGTTGELFF
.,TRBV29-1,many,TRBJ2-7,TGCAGCGCCCGACCAGCGGCTAGCTCCTACGAGCAGTACTTC,CSARPAASSYEQYF
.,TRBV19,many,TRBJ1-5,TGTGCCAGTAGCCGAGCTATTGAGGGGCATCAGCCCCAGCATTTT,CASSRAIEGHQPQHF
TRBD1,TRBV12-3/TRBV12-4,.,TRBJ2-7,TGTGCTAGTGGGGAGACAGGGGATTCCTACGAGCAGTACTTC,CASGETGDSYEQYF
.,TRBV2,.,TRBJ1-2,TGTGCCAGCCGCGAGGGGGGCGCTTCCGCCTATGGCTACACCTTC,CASREGGASAYGYTF
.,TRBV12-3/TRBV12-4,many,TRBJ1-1,TGTGCCAGCAGTTTAGCGGCGAGGGGGGAAGCTTTCTTT,CASSLAARGEAFF
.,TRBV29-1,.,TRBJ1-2,TGCAGCGTTGTTTCCGGGGACGCCTATGGCTACACCTTC,CSVVSGDAYGYTF
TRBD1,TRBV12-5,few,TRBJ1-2,TGTGCTAGTGGTTTGGTACCCGCACGGACAGGATTCTATGGCTACACCTTC,CASGLVPARTGFYGYTF
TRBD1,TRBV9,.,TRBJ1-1,TGTGCCAGCAGCGTAGAGGGGACAGGTAATGCTTTCTTT,CASSVEGTGNAFF
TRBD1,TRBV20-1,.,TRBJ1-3,TGCAGTGCTAGCGACAGGGTCTCTGGAAACACCATATATTTT,CSASDRVSGNTIYF
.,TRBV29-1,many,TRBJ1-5,TGCAGCGCCGCCGATGGAGGCAATCAGCCCCAGCATTTT,CSAADGGNQPQHF
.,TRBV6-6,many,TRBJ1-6,TGTGCCAGCAGTTACTTAGGATCCTATAATTCACCCCTCCACTTT,CASSYLGSYNSPLHF
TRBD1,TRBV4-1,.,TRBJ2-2,TGCGCCAGCAGCCACCCCGGACAGGGACGCTTGAACACCGGGGAGCTGTTTTTT,CASSHPGQGRLNTGELFF
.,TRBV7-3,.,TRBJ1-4,TGTGCCAGCGGGAGCGGGAGTGAAAAACTGTTTTTT,CASGSGSEKLFF
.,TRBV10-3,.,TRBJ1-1,TGTGCCATCAGTGAGGAGGGGAGGAGAACTGAAGCTTTCTTT,CAISEEGRRTEAFF